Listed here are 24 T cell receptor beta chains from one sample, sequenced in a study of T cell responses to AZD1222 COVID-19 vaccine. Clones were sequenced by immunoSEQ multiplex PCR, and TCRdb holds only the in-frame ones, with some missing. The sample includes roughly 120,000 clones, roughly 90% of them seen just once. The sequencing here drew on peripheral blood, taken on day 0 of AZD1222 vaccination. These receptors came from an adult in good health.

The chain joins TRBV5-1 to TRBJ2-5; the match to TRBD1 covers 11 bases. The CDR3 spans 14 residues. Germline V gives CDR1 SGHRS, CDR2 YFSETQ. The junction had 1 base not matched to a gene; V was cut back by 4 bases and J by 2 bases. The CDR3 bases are TGCGCCAGCAGCCGGGACAGGGGGCAAGAGACCCAGTACTTC. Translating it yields CASSRDRGQETQYF.

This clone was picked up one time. The CDR3 region is CASSQERNRVDYGYTF. The CDR3, as DNA: TGCGCCAGCAGCCAAGAACGAAACAGGGTGGACTATGGCTACACCTTC. The chain carries TRBV4-1 and TRBJ1-2; possible D gene TRBD1, 6 bases. Trimming stripped 0 bases from V and 3 bases from J, with 14 bases between. This CDR3 spans 16 amino acids. CDR1 is MGHRA and CDR2 is YSYEKL in the germline V gene.

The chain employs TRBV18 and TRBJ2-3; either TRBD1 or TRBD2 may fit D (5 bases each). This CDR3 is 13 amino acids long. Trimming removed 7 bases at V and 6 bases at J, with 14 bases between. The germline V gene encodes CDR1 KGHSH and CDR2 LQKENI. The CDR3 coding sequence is TGTGCCAGCTTGCCGGGGCTACCGGATACGCAGTATTTT. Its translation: CASLPGLPDTQYF.

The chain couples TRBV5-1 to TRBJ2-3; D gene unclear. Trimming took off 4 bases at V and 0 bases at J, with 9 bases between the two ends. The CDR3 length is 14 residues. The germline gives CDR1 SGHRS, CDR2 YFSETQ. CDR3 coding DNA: TGCGCCAGCAGCCTGCCTTCTAGCACAGATACGCAGTATTTT. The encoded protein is CASSLPSSTDTQYF.

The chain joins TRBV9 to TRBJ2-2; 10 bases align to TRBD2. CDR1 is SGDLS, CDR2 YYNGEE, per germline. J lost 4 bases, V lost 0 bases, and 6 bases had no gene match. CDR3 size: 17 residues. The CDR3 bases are TGTGCCAGCAGCGTAGTGGCTAGCGGGGGACTCACCGGGGAGCTGTTTTTT. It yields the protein CASSVVASGGLTGELFF.

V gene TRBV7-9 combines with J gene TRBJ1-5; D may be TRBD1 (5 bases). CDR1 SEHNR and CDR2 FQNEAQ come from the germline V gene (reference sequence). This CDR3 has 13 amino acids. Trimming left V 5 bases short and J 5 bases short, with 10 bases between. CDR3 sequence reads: CASSPWGDQPQHF. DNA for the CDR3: TGTGCCAGCAGCCCCTGGGGGGATCAGCCCCAGCATTTT.

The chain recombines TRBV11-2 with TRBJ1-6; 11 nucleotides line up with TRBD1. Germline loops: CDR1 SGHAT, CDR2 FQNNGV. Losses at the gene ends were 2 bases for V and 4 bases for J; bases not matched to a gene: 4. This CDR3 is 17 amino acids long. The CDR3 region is CASSLPGTGGYNSPLHF. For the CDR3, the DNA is TGTGCCAGCAGCTTACCCGGGACAGGGGGATATAATTCACCCCTCCACTTT.

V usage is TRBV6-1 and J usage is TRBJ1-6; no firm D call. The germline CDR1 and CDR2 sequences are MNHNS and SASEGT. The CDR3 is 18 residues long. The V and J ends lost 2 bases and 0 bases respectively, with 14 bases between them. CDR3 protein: CASSETPLRSSYNSPLHF. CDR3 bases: TGTGCCAGCAGTGAAACACCGTTGCGGAGCTCCTATAATTCACCCCTCCACTTT.

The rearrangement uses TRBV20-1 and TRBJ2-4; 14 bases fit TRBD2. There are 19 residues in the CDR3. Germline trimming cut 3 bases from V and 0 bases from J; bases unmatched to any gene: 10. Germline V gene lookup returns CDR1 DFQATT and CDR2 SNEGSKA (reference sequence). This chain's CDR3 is CSASGTGTSGGLAKNIQYF. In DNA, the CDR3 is TGCAGTGCTAGTGGGACCGGGACTAGCGGGGGCCTAGCCAAAAACATTCAGTACTTC.

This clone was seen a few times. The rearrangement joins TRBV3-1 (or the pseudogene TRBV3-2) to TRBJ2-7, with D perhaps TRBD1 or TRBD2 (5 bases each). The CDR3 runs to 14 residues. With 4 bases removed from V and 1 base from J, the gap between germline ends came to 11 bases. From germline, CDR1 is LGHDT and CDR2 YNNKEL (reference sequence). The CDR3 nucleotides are TGTGCCAGCAGCCCCCTTGGGGGTTCCTACGAGCAGTACTTC. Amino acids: CASSPLGGSYEQYF.

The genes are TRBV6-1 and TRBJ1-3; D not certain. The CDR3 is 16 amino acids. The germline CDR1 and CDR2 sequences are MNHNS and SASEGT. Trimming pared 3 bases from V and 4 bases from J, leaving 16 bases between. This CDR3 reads CASSDKRMETGNTIYF. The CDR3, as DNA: TGTGCCAGCAGTGATAAGCGGATGGAGACGGGAAACACCATATATTTT.

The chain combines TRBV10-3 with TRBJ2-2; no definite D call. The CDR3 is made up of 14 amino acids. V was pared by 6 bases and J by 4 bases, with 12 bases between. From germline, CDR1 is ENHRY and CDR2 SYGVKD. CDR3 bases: TGTGCCATCAGGCTTACAGATAGCACCGGGGAGCTGTTTTTT. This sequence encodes CAIRLTDSTGELFF.

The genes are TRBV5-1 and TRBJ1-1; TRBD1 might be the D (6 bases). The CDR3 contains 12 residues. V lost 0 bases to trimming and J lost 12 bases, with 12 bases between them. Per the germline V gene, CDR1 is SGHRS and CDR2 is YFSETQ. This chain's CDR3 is CASSLEGELTFF. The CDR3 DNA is TGCGCCAGCAGCTTGGAGGGGGAATTGACTTTCTTT.

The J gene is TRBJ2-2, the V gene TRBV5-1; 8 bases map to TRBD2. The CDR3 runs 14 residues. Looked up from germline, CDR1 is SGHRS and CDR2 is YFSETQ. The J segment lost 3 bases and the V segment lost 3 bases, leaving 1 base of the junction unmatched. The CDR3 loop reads CASSWRGDTGELFF. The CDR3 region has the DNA TGCGCCAGCAGCTGGCGGGGGGACACCGGGGAGCTGTTTTTT.

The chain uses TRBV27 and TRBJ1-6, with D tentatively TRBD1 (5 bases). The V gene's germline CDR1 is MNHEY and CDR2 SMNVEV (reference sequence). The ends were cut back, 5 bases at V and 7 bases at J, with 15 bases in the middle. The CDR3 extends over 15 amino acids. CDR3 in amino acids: CASSPAGRRNSPLHF. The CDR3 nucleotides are TGTGCCAGCAGTCCAGCGGGACGTAGGAATTCACCCCTCCACTTT.

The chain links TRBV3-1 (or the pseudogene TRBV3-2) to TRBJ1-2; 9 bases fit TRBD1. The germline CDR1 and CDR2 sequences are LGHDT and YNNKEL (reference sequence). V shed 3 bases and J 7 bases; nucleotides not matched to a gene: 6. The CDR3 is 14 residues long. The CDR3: CASSHATGGIGYTF. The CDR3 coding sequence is TGTGCCAGCAGCCATGCCACAGGGGGCATTGGCTACACCTTC.

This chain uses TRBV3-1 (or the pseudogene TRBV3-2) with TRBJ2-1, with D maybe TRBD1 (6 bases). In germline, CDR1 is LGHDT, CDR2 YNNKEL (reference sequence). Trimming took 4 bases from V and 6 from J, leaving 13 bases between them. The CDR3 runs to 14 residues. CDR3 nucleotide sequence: TGTGCCAGCAGCCGAGGGACATCGCGCAATGAGCAGTTCTTC. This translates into CASSRGTSRNEQFF.

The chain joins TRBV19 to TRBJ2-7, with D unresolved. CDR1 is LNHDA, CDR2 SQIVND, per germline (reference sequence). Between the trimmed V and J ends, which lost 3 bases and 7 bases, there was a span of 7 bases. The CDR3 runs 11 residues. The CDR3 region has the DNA TGTGCCAGTAGTATGAACAGAGAGCAGTACTTC. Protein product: CASSMNREQYF.

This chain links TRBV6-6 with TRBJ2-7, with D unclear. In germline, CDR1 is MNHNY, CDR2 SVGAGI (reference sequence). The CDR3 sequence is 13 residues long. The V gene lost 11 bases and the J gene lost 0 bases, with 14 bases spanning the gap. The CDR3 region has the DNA TGTGCCCTACCGACCTTGAGCTCCTACGAGCAGTACTTC. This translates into CALPTLSSYEQYF.

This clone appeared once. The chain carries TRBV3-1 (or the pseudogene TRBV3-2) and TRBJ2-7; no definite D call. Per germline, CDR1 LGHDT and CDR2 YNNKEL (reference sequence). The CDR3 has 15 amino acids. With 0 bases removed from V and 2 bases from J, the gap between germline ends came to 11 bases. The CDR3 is CASSQDLPRTYEQYF. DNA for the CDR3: TGTGCCAGCAGCCAAGATCTGCCACGAACCTACGAGCAGTACTTC.

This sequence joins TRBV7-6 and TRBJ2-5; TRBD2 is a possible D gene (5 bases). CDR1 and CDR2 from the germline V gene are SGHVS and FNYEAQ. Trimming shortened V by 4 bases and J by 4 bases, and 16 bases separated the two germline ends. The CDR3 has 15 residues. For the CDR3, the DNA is TGTGCCAGCAGCTCTAGCCCGCGAACGACAGAGACCCAGTACTTC. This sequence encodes CASSSSPRTTETQYF.

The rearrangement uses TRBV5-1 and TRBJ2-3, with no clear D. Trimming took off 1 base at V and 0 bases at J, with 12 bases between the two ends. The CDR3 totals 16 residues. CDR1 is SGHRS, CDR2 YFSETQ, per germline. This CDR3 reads CASSLILWPSTDTQYF. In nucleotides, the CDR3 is TGCGCCAGCAGCTTGATTCTTTGGCCGAGCACAGATACGCAGTATTTT.

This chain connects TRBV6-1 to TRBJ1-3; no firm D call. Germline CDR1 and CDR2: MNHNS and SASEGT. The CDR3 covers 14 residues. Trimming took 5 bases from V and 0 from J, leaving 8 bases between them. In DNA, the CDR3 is TGTGCCAGCAGTTCACCGAGCTCTGGAAACACCATATATTTT. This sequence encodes CASSSPSSGNTIYF.

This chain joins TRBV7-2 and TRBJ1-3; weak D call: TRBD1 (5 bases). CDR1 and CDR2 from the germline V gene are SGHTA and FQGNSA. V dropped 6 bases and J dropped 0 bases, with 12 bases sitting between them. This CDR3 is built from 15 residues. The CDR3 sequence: CASREDSHSGNTIYF. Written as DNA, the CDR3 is TGTGCCAGCAGGGAAGACAGCCACTCTGGAAACACCATATATTTT.